The 19 T cell receptor beta chains reported below all come from one sample, sequenced in a study of human T cells and chemical hapten exposure. TCRdb redid the calling of the 5' RACE reads with MiXCR, one entry per CDR3 protein. Of 110,000 or so distinct CDR3 sequences in the sample, around 20% were seen once. The template was total RNA from unfractionated whole blood. The source is a human donor in good health.

The chain recombines TRBV28 with TRBJ1-1, with a weak D call TRBD1 (6 bases). CDR1 is MDHEN, CDR2 SYDVKM, per germline. The CDR3 extends over 12 amino acids. V dropped 5 bases and J dropped 7 bases, with 11 bases sitting between them. The CDR3 protein is CASSLQGGEAFF. CDR3 nucleotides: TGTGCCAGCAGTCTACAGGGCGGTGAAGCTTTCTTT.

The chain joins TRBV10-3 to TRBJ1-3, with unresolved D. The CDR3 is 14 residues long. Trimming shortened V by 0 bases and J by 3 bases, and 6 bases separated the two germline ends. CDR1 is ENHRY, CDR2 SYGVKD, per germline. The CDR3 DNA reads TGTGCCATCAGTGAGTCGACGGTTGGAAACACCATATATTTT. This sequence encodes CAISESTVGNTIYF.

J is TRBJ2-7 and V is TRBV7-2; D gene uncertain. Germline V gene sequence: CDR1 SGHTA, CDR2 FQGNSA. This CDR3 is 15 amino acids long. V dropped 1 base and J dropped 2 bases, with 12 bases sitting between them. CDR3 region: CASSLGGTATYEQYF. The CDR3 DNA sequence: TGTGCCAGCAGCTTAGGTGGTACGGCAACCTACGAGCAGTACTTC.

In its sample, this clonotype was seen a few times. CDR3 in amino acids: CSASWAGKVYGYTF. Here the CDR3 DNA reads TGCAGTGCTAGTTGGGCGGGGAAGGTCTATGGCTACACCTTC. The V and J genes are TRBV20-1 and TRBJ1-2; D gene ambiguous. The CDR3 has 14 residues. Per the germline V gene, CDR1 is DFQATT and CDR2 is SNEGSKA (reference sequence). Between the trimmed V and J ends, which lost 3 bases and 4 bases, there was a span of 15 bases.

This clonotype was counted a few times. This sequence joins TRBV18 and TRBJ2-3; TRBD2 matches at 7 bases. Per germline, CDR1 KGHSH and CDR2 LQKENI. The CDR3 runs 15 residues. V shed 4 bases and J 0 bases; nucleotides not matched to a gene: 4. CDR3 region: CASSRSSGSTDTQYF. The CDR3 coding sequence is TGTGCCAGCTCACGAAGTAGCGGGAGCACAGATACGCAGTATTTT.

The chain combines TRBV7-2 with TRBJ2-2; 7 bases fit TRBD1. The junction had 9 bases not matched to a gene; V was cut back by 5 bases and J by 6 bases. This CDR3 comprises 15 residues. Germline V lookup: CDR1 SGHTA, CDR2 FQGNSA. The CDR3 DNA reads TGTGCCAGCAGCAACCGACAGGGCGCATCCGGGGAGCTGTTTTTT. Its translation: CASSNRQGASGELFF.

The chain recombines TRBV12-3 or TRBV12-4 with TRBJ2-3; TRBD2 might be the D (6 bases). Trimming shortened V by 3 bases and J by 4 bases, and 11 bases separated the two germline ends. CDR3 size: 14 residues. CDR3 sequence reads: CASSFGGSSDTQYF. In DNA, the CDR3 is TGTGCCAGCAGTTTTGGGGGGAGTTCAGATACGCAGTATTTT.

The CDR3 region is CASSQDKGGEQYF. The CDR3 DNA reads as TGTGCCAGCAGCCAAGACAAGGGGGGGGAGCAGTACTTC. V and J are TRBV4-2 and TRBJ2-7, with D perhaps matching TRBD2 (7 bases). The germline V and J ends were trimmed by 0 bases and 7 bases, with 10 bases remaining between them. The germline V gene encodes CDR1 LGHNA and CDR2 YNFKEQ. This CDR3 has 13 residues.

This clonotype was detected only a few times. The rearrangement links TRBV7-8 to TRBJ2-3; 12 bases fit TRBD2. CDR1 SGHVS and CDR2 FQNEAQ come from the germline V gene. CDR3 length equals 16 residues. Trimming took 1 base from V and 5 from J; bases not matched to a gene: 4. The CDR3 is CASSLVLAGGIDTQYF. CDR3 DNA sequence: TGTGCCAGCAGCTTAGTACTAGCGGGAGGTATAGATACGCAGTATTTT.

This chain joins TRBV6-4 and TRBJ2-2; 12 nucleotides align to TRBD1. With V trimmed by 6 bases and J by 7 bases, 6 bases remained unmatched. Germline V gene lookup returns CDR1 MRHNA and CDR2 SNTAGT. CDR3 length equals 15 residues. The CDR3, as DNA: TGTGCCAGCAGGCCGGGACAGGGGGCCAACGGGGAGCTGTTTTTT. Its translation is CASRPGQGANGELFF.

The V and J genes are TRBV20-1 and TRBJ1-6; 11 positions match TRBD1. V shed 5 bases, J shed 11 bases, and the junction held 17 bases outside the gene matches. Germline lookup yields CDR1 DFQATT and CDR2 SNEGSKA (reference sequence). This CDR3 comprises 17 residues. CDR3 bases: TGCAGTGCTTCTCGGACAGGGGGCGGGATACTAGGGCCACCCCTCCACTTT. This gives the protein CSASRTGGGILGPPLHF.

This clonotype occurred a few times. The chain carries TRBV20-1 and TRBJ2-5, with 8 bases identical to TRBD2. The CDR3 covers 14 residues. Germline V gene sequence: CDR1 DFQATT, CDR2 SNEGSKA (reference sequence). V trimming: 3 bases; J trimming: 5 bases; junction bases outside the gene matches: 8. The CDR3 here is CSARTGRAGETQYF. CDR3 coding DNA: TGCAGTGCTAGGACCGGGAGGGCCGGGGAGACCCAGTACTTC.

The V gene is TRBV20-1, the J gene TRBJ1-5; the match to TRBD1 covers 9 bases. CDR1 and CDR2 from the germline V gene are DFQATT and SNEGSKA (reference sequence). Trimming took 6 bases from V and 0 from J; bases not matched to a gene: 12. The CDR3 is 17 residues long. The CDR3 loop reads CSANRGRGGYSNQPQHF. CDR3 in DNA: TGCAGTGCAAACAGGGGGCGCGGGGGATATAGCAATCAGCCCCAGCATTTT.

The sample holds a few counts of this clonotype. This chain joins TRBV30 and TRBJ2-1; D might be TRBD2 (5 bases). The CDR3 runs to 12 residues. The germline CDR1 and CDR2 sequences are GTSNPN and SVGIG (reference sequence). Trimming took off 1 base at V and 4 bases at J, with 5 bases between the two ends. CDR3: CAWSAGYNEQFF. In DNA, the CDR3 is TGTGCCTGGAGTGCGGGGTACAATGAGCAGTTCTTC.

This clonotype was seen only once. One junction end disagrees with the germline gene, perhaps due to a read error. The genes are TRBV6-5 and TRBJ2-7; D ambiguous. The CDR3 is made up of 8 amino acids. In germline, CDR1 is MNHEY, CDR2 SVGAGI. CDR3 residues: CASSCHFF. CDR3 in DNA: TGTGCCAGCAGTTGCCATTTCTTC.

The chain carries TRBV5-1 and TRBJ2-4; TRBD2 matches 7 bases. J gave up 6 bases and V 0 bases, and 6 bases lay outside the gene matches. The CDR3 sequence is 15 residues long. Germline-derived CDR1 and CDR2 are SGHRS and YFSETQ. The CDR3 bases are TGCGCCAGCAGCTTGGGGGCTAGCGGCCGAAACATTCAGTACTTC. Amino acid sequence: CASSLGASGRNIQYF.

This clonotype was detected ten times or more. This chain joins TRBV6-1 and TRBJ2-4; D is unresolved. This CDR3 region has 15 residues. Germline V gives CDR1 MNHNS, CDR2 SASEGT. Between the trimmed V and J ends, which lost 7 bases and 3 bases, there was a span of 16 bases. This chain's CDR3 is CASTEWGFGKNIQYF. The CDR3 nucleotides are TGTGCCAGCACCGAATGGGGATTCGGCAAAAACATTCAGTACTTC.

This clonotype was seen a few times. The rearrangement uses TRBV4-1 and TRBJ1-1; 7 nucleotides match TRBD1. Germline loops: CDR1 MGHRA, CDR2 YSYEKL. There are 15 residues in the CDR3. Trimming took 0 bases from V and 5 from J; bases not matched to a gene: 6. In DNA, the CDR3 is TGCGCCAGCAGCCAAGAGGGAGGGGGCCTTACTGAAGCTTTCTTT. Its protein product is CASSQEGGGLTEAFF.

The table lists this clonotype with many counts. The V and J genes are TRBV21-1 and TRBJ2-7; the table calls TRBD2, which could not be checked here. TRBV21-1 is flagged as a pseudogene. CDR3 length: 15 amino acids. The CDR3 sequence: CASSTGLAGAHEQYF. The CDR3 region has the DNA TGTGCCAGCAGCACTGGACTAGCGGGAGCCCACGAGCAGTACTTC.